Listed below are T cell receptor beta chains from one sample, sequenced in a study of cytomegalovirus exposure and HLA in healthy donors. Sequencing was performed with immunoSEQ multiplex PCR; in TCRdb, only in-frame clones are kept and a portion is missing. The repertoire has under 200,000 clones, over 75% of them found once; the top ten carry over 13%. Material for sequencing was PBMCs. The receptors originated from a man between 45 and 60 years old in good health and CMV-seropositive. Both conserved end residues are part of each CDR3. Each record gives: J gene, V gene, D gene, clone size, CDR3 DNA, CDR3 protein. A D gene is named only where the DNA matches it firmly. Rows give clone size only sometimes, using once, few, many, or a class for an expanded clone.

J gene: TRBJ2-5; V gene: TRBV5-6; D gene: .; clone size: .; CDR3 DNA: TGTGCCAGCAGCTTGGGACGTCGGGGGGCCCAAGAGACCCAGTACTTC; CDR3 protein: CASSLGRRGAQETQYF
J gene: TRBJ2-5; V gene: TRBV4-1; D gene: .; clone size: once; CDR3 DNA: TGCGCCAGCAGCCAAGCAACTCGGTACAGACAAGAGACCCAGTACTTC; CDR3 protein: CASSQATRYRQETQYF
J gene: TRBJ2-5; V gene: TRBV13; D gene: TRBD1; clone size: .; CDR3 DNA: TGTGCCAGCAGCTTCGGACAGGGACAAGAGACCCAGTACTTC; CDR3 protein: CASSFGQGQETQYF
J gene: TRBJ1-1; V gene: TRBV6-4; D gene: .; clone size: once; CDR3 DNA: TGTGCCAGCAGTTCGGGGAACACTGAAGCTTTCTTT; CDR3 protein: CASSSGNTEAFF
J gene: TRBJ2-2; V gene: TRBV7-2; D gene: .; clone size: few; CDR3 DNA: TGTGCCAGCAGCTTAAGCCCTACTAGGAAGGAGCTGTTTTTT; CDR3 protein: CASSLSPTRKELFF
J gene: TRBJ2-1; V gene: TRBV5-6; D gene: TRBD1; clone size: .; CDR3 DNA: TGTGCCAGCAGCTTGGACAGGGGGAATGAGCAGTTCTTC; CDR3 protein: CASSLDRGNEQFF
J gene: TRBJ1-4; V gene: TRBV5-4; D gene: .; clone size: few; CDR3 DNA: TGTGCCAGCAGCTTGGGGCAGTTGAATGAAAAACTGTTTTTT; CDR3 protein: CASSLGQLNEKLFF
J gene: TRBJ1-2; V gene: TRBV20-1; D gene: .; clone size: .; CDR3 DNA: TGCAGTGCTTACGGTGGTCGTGGCTACACCTTC; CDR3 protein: CSAYGGRGYTF
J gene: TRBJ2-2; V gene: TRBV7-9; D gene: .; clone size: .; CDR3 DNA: TGTGCCAGCAAGCGCGGACAAGACGGGGAGCTGTTTTTT; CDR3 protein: CASKRGQDGELFF
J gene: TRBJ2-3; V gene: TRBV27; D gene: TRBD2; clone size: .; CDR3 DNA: TGTGCCACCTCGGGACTAGCGGGGAAGGGCGCAGATACGCAGTATTTT; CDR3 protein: CATSGLAGKGADTQYF
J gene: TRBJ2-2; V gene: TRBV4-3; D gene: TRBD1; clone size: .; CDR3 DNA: TGCGCCAGCAGTCGACAGGGCTCAATATCGGGAACCATCAGGGAGCTGTTTTTT; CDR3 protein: CASSRQGSISGTIRELFF
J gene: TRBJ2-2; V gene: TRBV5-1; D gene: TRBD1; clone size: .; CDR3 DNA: TGCGCCAGCAGCCTCAGAACAGGGGCGGAGGGGGAGCTGTTTTTT; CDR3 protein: CASSLRTGAEGELFF
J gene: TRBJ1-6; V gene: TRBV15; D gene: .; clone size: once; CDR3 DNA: TGTGCCACCAGCAGAGATCCGAGCCCGAGTAATTCACCCCTCCACTTT; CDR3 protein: CATSRDPSPSNSPLHF
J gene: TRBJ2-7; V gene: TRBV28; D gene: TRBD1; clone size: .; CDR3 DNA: TGTGCCAGCAGGGGACAGGGCGACCCCTACGAGCAGTACTTC; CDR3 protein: CASRGQGDPYEQYF
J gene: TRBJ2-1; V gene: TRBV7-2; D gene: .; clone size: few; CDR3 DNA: TGTGCCAGCAGCCTTCGGGGCTACAATGAGCAGTTCTTC; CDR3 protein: CASSLRGYNEQFF
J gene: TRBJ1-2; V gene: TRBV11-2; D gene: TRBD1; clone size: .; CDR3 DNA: TGTGCCAGCAGCGCCAACAGGGGTGGCTACACCTTC; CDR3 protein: CASSANRGGYTF
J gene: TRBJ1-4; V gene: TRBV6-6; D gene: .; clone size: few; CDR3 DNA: TGTGCCAGCGGCACCCCGAACGAAAAACTGTTTTTT; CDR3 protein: CASGTPNEKLFF
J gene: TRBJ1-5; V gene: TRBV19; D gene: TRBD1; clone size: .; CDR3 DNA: TGTGCCAGTAGTTCCAGGGGGGAATGGAATCAGCCCCAGCATTTT; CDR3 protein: CASSSRGEWNQPQHF
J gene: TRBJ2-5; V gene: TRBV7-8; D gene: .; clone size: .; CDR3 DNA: TGTGCCAGCAGCCTCGACACGAAAGAGACCCAGTACTTC; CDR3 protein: CASSLDTKETQYF
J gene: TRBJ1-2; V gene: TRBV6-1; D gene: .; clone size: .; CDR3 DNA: TGTGCCAGCAGTCCCCCAAAGGGGCAGGGAAGTGGCTACACCTTC; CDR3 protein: CASSPPKGQGSGYTF
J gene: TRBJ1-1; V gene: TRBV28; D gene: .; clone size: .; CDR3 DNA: TGTGCCAGCAGTTCTTTGGGGAAGACAGATTCGAACACTGAAGCTTTCTTT; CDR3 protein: CASSSLGKTDSNTEAFF
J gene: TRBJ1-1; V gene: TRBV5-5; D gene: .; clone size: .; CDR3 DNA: TGTGCCAGCAGCTTGAGGCAGGTGAACACTGAAGCTTTCTTT; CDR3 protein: CASSLRQVNTEAFF
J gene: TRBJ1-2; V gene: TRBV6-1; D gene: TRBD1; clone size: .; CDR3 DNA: TGTGCCAGCAGACCCGGGACAGGGCGTGGCTACACCTTC; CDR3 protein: CASRPGTGRGYTF
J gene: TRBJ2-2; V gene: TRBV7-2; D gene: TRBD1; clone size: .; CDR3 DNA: TGTGCCAGCAGCCCACGTGGCCGGGACAGGGTGTCCGGGGAGCTGTTTTTT; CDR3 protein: CASSPRGRDRVSGELFF
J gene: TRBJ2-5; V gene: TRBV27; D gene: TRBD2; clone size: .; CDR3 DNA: TGTGCCAGCAGTTTCATAGCGGGGGGGGGCGGACAAGAGACCCAGTACTTC; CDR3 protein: CASSFIAGGGGQETQYF
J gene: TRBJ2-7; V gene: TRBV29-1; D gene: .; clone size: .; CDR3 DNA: TGCAGCGTTGGTGGTCCCGCGGGGGAGCAGTACTTC; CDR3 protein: CSVGGPAGEQYF
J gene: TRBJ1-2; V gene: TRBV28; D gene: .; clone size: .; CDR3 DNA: TGTGCCACCCAGGACAGCCTCTATGGCTACACCTTC; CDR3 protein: CATQDSLYGYTF
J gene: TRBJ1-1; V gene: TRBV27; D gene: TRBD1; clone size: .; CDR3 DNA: TGTGCCAGCAGTTCAACGCACAGGGGGGAGGGGACTGAAGCTTTCTTT; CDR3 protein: CASSSTHRGEGTEAFF
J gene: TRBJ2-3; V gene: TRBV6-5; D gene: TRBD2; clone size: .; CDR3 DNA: TGTGCCAGCAGGCCGGGACTAGCGGGAGATTTGGAGTATTTT; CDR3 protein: CASRPGLAGDLEYF
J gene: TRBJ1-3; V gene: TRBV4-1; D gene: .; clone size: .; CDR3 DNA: TGCGCCAGCAGCCAAGATCGGTCCGGAAACACCATATATTTT; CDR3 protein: CASSQDRSGNTIYF
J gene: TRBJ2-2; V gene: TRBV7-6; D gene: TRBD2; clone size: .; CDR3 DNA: TGTGCCAGCAGCCCCCGGTTATCGGGGGGGTTCACCGGGGAGCTGTTTTTT; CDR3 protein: CASSPRLSGGFTGELFF
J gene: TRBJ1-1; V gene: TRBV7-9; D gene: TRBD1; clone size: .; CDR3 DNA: TGTGCCAGCAGCCCCGCCCTACAGGGGAGAACTGAAGCTTTCTTT; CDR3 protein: CASSPALQGRTEAFF
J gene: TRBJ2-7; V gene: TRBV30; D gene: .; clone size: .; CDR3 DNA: TGTGCCTGGAGTGGGGGCGGAGGGACCCAGGGGCAGTACTTC; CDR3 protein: CAWSGGGGTQGQYF
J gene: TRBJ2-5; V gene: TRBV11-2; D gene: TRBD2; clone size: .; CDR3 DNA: TGTGCCAGCAGCTTAGGGGGGGGGACCCAGTACTTC; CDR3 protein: CASSLGGGTQYF
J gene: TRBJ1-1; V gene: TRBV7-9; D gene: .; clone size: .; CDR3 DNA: TGTGCCAGCAGCTTAAGGCAGGGAGGGTACACTGAAGCTTTCTTT; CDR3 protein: CASSLRQGGYTEAFF
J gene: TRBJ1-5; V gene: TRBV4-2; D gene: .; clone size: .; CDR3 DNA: TGTGCCAGCAGCCGAATACAGGGAGGGGACTTACAGCCCCAGCATTTT; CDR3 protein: CASSRIQGGDLQPQHF
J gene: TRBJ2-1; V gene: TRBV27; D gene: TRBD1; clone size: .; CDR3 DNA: TGTGCCAGCAGTTTATGGGACAGTTACAATGAGCAGTTCTTC; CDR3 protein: CASSLWDSYNEQFF
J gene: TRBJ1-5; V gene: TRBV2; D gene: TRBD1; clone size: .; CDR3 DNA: TGTGCCAGCAGTGAAAGGGGGCAGGTTCAGCCCCAGCATTTT; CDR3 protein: CASSERGQVQPQHF
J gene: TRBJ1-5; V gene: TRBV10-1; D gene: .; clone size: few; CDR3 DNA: TGCGCCAGCAGTGAGGGACACCCTGGCAATCAGCCCCAGCATTTT; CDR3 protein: CASSEGHPGNQPQHF
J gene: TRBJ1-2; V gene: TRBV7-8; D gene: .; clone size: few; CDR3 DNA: TGTGCCAGCAGCTTAGTAGAAGGGAGCTATGGCTACACCTTC; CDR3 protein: CASSLVEGSYGYTF
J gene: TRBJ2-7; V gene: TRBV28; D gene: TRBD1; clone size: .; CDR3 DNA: TGTGCCAGCAGTACATCGACAGGGGGCGAAGTTCTTGACTTC; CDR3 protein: CASSTSTGGEVLDF
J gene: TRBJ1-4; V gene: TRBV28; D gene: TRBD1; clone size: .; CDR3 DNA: TGTGCCAGCAGTAACAGGGGTGTGAAGGAAAAACTGTTTTTT; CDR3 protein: CASSNRGVKEKLFF
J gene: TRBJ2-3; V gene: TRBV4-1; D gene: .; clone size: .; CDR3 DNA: TGCGCCAGCAGCCCCCACCCATGGACAGAGTTCACAGATACGCAGTATTTT; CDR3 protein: CASSPHPWTEFTDTQYF
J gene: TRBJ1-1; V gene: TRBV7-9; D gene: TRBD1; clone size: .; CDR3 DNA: TGTGCCAGCACCCCGAACAGGGGGTCCAACACTGAAGCTTTCTTT; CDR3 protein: CASTPNRGSNTEAFF
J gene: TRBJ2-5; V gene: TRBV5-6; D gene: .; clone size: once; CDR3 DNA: TGTGCCAGCAGCAAGAGAGAGACCCAGTACTTC; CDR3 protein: CASSKRETQYF
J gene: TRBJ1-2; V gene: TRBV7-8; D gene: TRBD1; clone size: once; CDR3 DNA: TGTGCCAGCAGATCTAGGGCGGGGGACAGGGCCGTGAACTATGGCTACACCTTC; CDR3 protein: CASRSRAGDRAVNYGYTF
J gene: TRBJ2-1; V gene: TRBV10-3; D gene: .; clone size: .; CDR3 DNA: TGTGCCATCAGTTGGACAGTAGACAATGAGCAGTTCTTC; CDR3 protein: CAISWTVDNEQFF
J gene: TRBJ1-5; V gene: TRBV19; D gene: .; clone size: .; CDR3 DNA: TGTGCCAGTAGCCCCATCGGAGGAGGACAGCCCCAGCATTTT; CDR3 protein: CASSPIGGGQPQHF